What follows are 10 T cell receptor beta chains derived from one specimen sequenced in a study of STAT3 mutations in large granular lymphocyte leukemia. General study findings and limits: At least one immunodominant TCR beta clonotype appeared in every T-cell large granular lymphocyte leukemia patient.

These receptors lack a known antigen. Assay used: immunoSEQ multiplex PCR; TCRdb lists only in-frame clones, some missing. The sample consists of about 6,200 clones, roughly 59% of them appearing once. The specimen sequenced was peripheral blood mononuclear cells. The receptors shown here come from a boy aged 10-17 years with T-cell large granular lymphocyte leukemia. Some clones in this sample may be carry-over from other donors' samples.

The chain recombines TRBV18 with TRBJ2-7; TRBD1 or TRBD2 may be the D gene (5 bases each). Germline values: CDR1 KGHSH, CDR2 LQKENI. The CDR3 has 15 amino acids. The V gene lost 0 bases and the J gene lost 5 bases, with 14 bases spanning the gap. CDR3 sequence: CASSPPGAGGHEQYF. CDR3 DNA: TGTGCCAGCTCACCACCCGGGGCCGGAGGTCACGAGCAGTACTTC.

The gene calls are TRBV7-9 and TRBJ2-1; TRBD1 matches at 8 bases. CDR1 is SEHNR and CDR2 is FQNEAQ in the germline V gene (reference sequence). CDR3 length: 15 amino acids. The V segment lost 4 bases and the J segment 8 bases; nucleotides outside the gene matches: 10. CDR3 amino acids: CASSSRGQVWDEQFF. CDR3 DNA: TGTGCCAGCAGCTCCAGGGGGCAGGTTTGGGATGAGCAGTTCTTC.

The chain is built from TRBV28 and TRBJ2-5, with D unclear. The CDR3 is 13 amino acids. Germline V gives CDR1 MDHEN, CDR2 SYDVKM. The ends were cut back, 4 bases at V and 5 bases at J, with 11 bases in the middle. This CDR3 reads CASSYPALETQYF. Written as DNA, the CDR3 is TGTGCCAGCAGTTACCCCGCCCTGGAGACCCAGTACTTC.

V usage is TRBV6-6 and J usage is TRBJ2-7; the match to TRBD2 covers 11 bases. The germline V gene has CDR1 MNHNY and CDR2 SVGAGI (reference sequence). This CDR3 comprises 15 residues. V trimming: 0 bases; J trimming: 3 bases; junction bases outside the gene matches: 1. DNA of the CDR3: TGTGCCAGCAGTTACTCGGGACTAGCGGACTACGAGCAGTACTTC. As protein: CASSYSGLADYEQYF.

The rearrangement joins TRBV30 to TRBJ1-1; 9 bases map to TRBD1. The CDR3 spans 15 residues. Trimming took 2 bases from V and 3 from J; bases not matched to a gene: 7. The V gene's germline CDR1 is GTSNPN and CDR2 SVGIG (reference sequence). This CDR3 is CAWSRTGGFHTEAFF. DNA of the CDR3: TGTGCCTGGAGTCGAACAGGGGGCTTTCACACTGAAGCTTTCTTT.

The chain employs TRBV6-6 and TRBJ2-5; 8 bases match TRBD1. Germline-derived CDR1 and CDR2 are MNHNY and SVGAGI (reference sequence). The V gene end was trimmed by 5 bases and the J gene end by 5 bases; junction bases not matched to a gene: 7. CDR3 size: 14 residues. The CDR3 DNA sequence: TGTGCCAGCAGTAATCCAGGGGGCTCGGAGACCCAGTACTTC. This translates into CASSNPGGSETQYF.

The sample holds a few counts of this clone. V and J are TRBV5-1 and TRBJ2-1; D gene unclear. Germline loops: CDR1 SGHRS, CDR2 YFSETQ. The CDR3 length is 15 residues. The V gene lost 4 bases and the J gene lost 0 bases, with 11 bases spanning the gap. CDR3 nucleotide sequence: TGCGCCAGCAGCGTCCGGGCAACCTCCTACAATGAGCAGTTCTTC. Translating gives CASSVRATSYNEQFF.

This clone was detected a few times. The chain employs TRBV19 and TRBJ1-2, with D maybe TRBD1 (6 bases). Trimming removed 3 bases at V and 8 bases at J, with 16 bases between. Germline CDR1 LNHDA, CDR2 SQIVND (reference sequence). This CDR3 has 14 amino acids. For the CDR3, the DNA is TGTGCCAGTAGTATTTTGGGCAGGGGACGAGGCTACACCTTC. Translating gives CASSILGRGRGYTF.

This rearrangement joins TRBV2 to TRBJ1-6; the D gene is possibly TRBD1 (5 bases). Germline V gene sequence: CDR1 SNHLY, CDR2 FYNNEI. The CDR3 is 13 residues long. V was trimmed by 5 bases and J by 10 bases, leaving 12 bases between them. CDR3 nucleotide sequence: TGTGCCAGCAGTACCGGGACGACATCACCCCTCCACTTT. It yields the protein CASSTGTTSPLHF.

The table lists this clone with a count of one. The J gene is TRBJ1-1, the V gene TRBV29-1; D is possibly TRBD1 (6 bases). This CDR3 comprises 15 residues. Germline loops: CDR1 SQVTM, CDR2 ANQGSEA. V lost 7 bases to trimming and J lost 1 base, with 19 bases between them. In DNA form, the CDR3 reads TGCAGCGCCACAGAGGGGGACTGGCGGAACACTGAAGCTTTCTTT. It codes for CSATEGDWRNTEAFF.